This TCR beta chain was recorded in a study of radiation and T cells in renal cell carcinoma (dated by TCRdb to the early 2020s). Regarding the research as a whole: The samples were drawn from a clinical trial, where primary renal cell carcinomas were treated with 15 Gy of stereotactic body radiation therapy and then removed by nephrectomy 4 weeks afterward. A total of around 53 samples underwent TCR beta sequencing, made up of approximately 26 tumors and roughly 27 peripheral blood samples. Across all 55 or so samples, several million unique CDR3 nucleotide sequences, encoding 2,658,974 unique CDR3 amino acid sequences, were identified.

The time point label corresponds to: blood 2 weeks post-SBRT. The sample's treatment or condition label, in plain terms: 15 Gy SBRT to primary tumor, nephrectomy 4 weeks later. Serial peripheral blood from radiation-treated patients was sampled at baseline, 2 weeks and 4 weeks after SBRT to track tumor-enriched clonotypes. Every patient had renal cell carcinoma of clear cell pathology. The QIAamp DNA Blood Mini Kit (Qiagen) was used to prepare genomic DNA for TCR sequencing. Only samples passing all quality control checks were included in the analyses. About this clone itself: The antigen this receptor binds is unknown. The input lacks base qualities; no much larger clone sits a single base away. Other DNA sequences of this sample code for an identical CDR3.

General study outcomes and caveats: With a single-armed trial design, the study had no way to address how radiation dose or scheduling affects the TCR repertoire. In blood, the top tumor clonotypes increased from baseline to 2 weeks after radiation and then shrank by 4 weeks, which suggests a temporary expansion of tumor-resident clones. Blood repertoire dynamics were not followed beyond 4 weeks after treatment. No pretreatment tumor biopsies were available, so the baseline intratumoral presence of clonotypes could not be determined.

The CDR3 covers 15 residues, taking in both the cysteine and the phenylalanine. Just CDR3 DNA is preserved here, 45 bases in frame from base 1. CDR1 and CDR2 are read off the germline V gene as SGHRS and YFSETQ. The germline V and J ends show losses of 1 base and 0 bases respectively, and no gene match explains 1 base of the junction. Following the manufacturer's recommendations, the immunoSEQ kit was used to generate TCR beta libraries from genomic DNA. For library preparation, a first multiplex PCR was performed with proprietary primers, followed by a second PCR in which unique barcodes were added, and bead cleanups were performed after each round. A positive control reaction and a negative control reaction, both provided in the kit, were run with every batch of samples. The final libraries underwent checking on an Agilent 4200 TapeStation D1000 ScreenTape, volumetric pooling, and quantification by qPCR. Sequencing was performed on an Illumina NextSeq500 using a MidOutput 150-cycle cartridge, with 156 Read1 cycles, 15 Index1 cycles, and the kit custom primers. The pooled library was loaded at 0.75 to 1 pM, with a 20% PhiX control spiked in. The study's own analysis went as follows. The vendor-processed data were analyzed in R, and a clonotype was defined as all T cells that share the same CDR3 nucleotide sequence. For clone abundance analyses, frequencies were normalized to the 10,000 most abundant clones per sample. Public T cell clones, which averaged fewer than five per sample, were excluded before analysis. An abundance difference of at least 32-fold between compartments was the criterion for calling clonotypes tumor-enriched or baseline blood-enriched. A beta-binomial differential abundance model was used to identify clonotypes that expanded or contracted between blood time points. The Baroni-Urbani and Buser coefficient was used to measure tumor-blood repertoire similarity, and groups were compared with two-tailed Wilcoxon tests in R. The table comes from immuneACCESS by way of TCRdb, which keeps in-frame sequences with V and J called. Part of the clones is missing from these tables; in studies checked, under half for an unresolved V gene and the rest for unknown reasons. V, J and clone size reflect that table, while D and trimming were determined from the DNA. The table for this sample lists 100,000 to 150,000 clones; around 82% of them were counted only once. The ten most abundant clones make up 5.8% of the sample.

This specimen consisted of blood, obtained from a patient whose treatment included radiotherapy and nephrectomy. The receptor was isolated from a man aged 50-59 years with renal cell carcinoma. The sequence joins TRBV5-1 to TRBJ2-1, and TRBD2 matches 7 of the central bases. The CDR3 has the sequence CASSLTGGSYNEQFF. The sequenced DNA: TGCGCCAGCAGCTTGACGGGGGGCTCCTACAATGAGCAGTTCTTC.